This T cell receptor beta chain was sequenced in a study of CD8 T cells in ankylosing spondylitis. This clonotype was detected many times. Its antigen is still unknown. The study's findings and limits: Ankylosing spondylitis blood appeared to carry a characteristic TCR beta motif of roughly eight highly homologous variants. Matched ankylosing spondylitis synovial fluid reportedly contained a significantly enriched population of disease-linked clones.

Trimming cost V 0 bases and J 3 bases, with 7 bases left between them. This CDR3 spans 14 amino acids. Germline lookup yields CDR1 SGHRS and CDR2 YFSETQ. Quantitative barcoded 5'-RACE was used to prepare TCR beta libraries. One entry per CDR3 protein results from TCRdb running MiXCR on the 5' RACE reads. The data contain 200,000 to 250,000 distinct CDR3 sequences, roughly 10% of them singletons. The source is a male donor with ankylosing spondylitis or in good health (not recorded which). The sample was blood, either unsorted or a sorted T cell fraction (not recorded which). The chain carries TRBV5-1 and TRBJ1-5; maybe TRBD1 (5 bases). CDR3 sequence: CASSLGGTNQPQHF. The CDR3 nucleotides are TGCGCCAGCAGCTTGGGGGGGACCAATCAGCCCCAGCATTTT. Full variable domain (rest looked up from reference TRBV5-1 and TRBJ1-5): KAGVTQTPRYLIKTRGQQVTLSCSPISGHRSVSWYQQTPGQGLQFLFEYFSETQRNKGNFPGRFSGRQFSNSRSEMNVSTLELGDSALYLCASSLGGTNQPQHFGDGTRLSIL.